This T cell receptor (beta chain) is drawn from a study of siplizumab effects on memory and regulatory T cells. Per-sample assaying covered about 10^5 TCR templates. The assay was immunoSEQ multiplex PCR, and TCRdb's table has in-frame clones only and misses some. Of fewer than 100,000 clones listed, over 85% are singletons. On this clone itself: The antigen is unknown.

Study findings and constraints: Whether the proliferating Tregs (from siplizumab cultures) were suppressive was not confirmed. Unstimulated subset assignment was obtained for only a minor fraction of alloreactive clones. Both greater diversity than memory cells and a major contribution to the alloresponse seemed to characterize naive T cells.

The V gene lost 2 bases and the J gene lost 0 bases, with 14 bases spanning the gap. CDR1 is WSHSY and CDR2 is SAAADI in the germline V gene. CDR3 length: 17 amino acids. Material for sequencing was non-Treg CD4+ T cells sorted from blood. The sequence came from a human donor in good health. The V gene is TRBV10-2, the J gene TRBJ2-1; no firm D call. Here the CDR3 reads CASSETPRVNSYNEQFF. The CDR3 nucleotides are TGCGCCAGCAGTGAGACACCCCGGGTCAACTCCTACAATGAGCAGTTCTTC.